The next 4 T cell receptor beta chains were all read from a single sample in a study of tumor and adjacent non-tumor tissue in lung cancer. A modified ARM-PCR protocol with three rounds of nested PCR amplified TCRbeta. TCRdb re-derived calls from the multiplex PCR reads in MiXCR, one entry per CDR3 protein. The sample lists 60,000 to 90,000 distinct CDR3 sequences; under 70% were seen once. This sample's RNA came from whole unsorted tissue. More than 3 cm separated this lung sample from the edge of the tumor. Input material: distant non-tumor lung tissue. These receptors all come from a woman aged 45 to 65 with non-small cell lung cancer.

On this clonotype: Germline is not matched at one junction end, which may reflect a read error. The chain links TRBV11-2 to TRBJ2-7; D call uncertain. This CDR3 is built from 15 residues. CDR1 and CDR2 (germline): SGHAT, FQNNGV. The CDR3 bases are TGTGCCAGCAGCCCTTGGGGTAACGGTTCCTACGTGCAGTACTTC. It codes for CASSPWGNGSYVQYF.

The V call is TRBV11-2, the J call TRBJ1-1; D not certain. Germline CDR1 reads SGHAT; CDR2 reads FQNNGV. The CDR3 has 13 residues. CDR3 sequence: CGSSKSLNTEAFF. The CDR3 bases are TGTGGCAGTAGCAAATCATTGAACACTGAAGCTTTCTTT.

Concerning this clonotype: A read error may account for a junction end that differs from germline. The J gene is TRBJ2-7, the V gene TRBV5-6; D may be TRBD2 (7 bases). The germline V gene encodes CDR1 SGHDT and CDR2 YYEEEE. CDR3 length equals 14 residues. The CDR3 DNA follows: TGCGCCAGCAGCTTGGCGGGGGCCCCCTACGATCAGTACTTC. Protein sequence: CASSLAGAPYDQYF.

This clonotype has only a few counts. A much larger clone lies a single base off, so this may be a read error. The chain joins TRBV6-1 to TRBJ1-1; a possible D gene is TRBD1 (5 bases). This CDR3 comprises 14 residues. Per germline, CDR1 MNHNS and CDR2 SASEGT. The CDR3 bases are TGTGCCAGCAGTTTTGACAGAGCTCCATTTGAAACTTTCTTT. This translates into CASSFDRAPFETFF.